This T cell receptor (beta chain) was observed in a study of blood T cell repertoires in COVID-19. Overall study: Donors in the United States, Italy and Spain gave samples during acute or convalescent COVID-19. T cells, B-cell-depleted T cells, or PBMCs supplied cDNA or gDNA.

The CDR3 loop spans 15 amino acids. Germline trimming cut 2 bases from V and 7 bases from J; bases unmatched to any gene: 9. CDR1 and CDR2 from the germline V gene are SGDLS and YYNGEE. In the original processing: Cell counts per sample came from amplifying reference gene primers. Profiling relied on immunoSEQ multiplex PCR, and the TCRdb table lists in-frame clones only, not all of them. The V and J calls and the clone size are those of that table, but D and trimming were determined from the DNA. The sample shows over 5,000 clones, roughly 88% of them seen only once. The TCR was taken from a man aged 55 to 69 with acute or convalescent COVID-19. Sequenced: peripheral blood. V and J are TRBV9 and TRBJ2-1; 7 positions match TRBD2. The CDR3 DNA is TGTGCCAGCAGCGTCCTAGCGGCACCTGGGAATGAGCAGTTCTTC. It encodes CASSVLAAPGNEQFF.